This T cell receptor (beta chain) derives from a study of beta chain features in type 1 diabetes. Sequencing targeted expressed TCRB transcripts, as all isolated RNA had been reverse transcribed. The repertoire was sequenced with immunoSEQ multiplex PCR; TCRdb's copy has only in-frame clones and lacks some. The repertoire holds about 370,000 clones, about 16% seen once, with 0.019% in the top ten. Germline CDR1 reads KGHSH; CDR2 reads LQKENI. V lost 2 bases, J lost 1 base, and 9 bases lay in between. The CDR3 length is 16 residues. The J gene is TRBJ2-6, the V gene TRBV18, with D perhaps TRBD2 (5 bases). Sequencing input: naive CD4+ T cells from blood. This clonotype originated in a woman aged 18-29 years in good health. Here the CDR3 DNA reads TGTGCCAGCTCACCATTCGAGGGATCTGGGGCCAACGTCCTGACTTTC. The encoded protein is CASSPFEGSGANVLTF. Together with reference TRBV18 and TRBJ2-6, the CDR3 gives the full variable domain: NAGVMQNPRHLVRRRGQEARLRCSPMKGHSHVYWYRQLPEEGLKFMVYLQKENIIDESGMPKERFSAEFPKEGPSILRIQQVVRGDSAAYFCASSPFEGSGANVLTFGAGSRLTVL.